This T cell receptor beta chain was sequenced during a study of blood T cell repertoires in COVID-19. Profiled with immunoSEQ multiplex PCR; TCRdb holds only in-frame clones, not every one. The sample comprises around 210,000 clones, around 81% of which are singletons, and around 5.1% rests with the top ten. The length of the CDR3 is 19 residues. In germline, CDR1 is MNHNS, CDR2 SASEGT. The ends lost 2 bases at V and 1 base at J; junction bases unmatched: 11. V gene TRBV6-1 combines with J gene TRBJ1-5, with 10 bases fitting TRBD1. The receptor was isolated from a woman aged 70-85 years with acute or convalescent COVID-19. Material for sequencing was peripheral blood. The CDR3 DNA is TGTGCCAGCAGTGAAAGAAGACAGGGGGCTTATCGGAGCAATCAGCCCCAGCATTTT. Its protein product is CASSERRQGAYRSNQPQHF.